Below are 17 T cell receptor beta chains sequenced from a single sample in a study of blood T cell repertoires in COVID-19. Only in-frame clones appear in the TCRdb table, and some are missing; sequencing was by immunoSEQ multiplex PCR. The sample carries fewer than 150,000 clones, 86% recorded once. Input material: peripheral blood. Receptors were obtained from a woman aged 50 to 60 who had recovered from COVID-19.

The V and J genes are TRBV4-2 and TRBJ1-1; 10 bases align to TRBD1. Germline CDR1 and CDR2: LGHNA and YNFKEQ. CDR3 length equals 16 residues. The V segment lost 0 bases and the J segment 4 bases; nucleotides outside the gene matches: 5. This chain's CDR3 is CASSQEGGQGSTEAFF. The DNA for the CDR3 is TGTGCCAGCAGCCAAGAAGGGGGACAGGGGTCCACTGAAGCTTTCTTT.

There are a few counts of this clone. In DNA form, the CDR3 reads TGTGCCAGCAGCTCCGGGACAGGGGGCTCGGGTGAGCAGTTCTTC. This encodes CASSSGTGGSGEQFF. The chain joins TRBV7-9 to TRBJ2-1, with 12 bases identical to TRBD1. V lost 4 bases, J lost 9 bases, and 7 bases stayed unmatched. The CDR3 covers 15 residues. The germline V gene encodes CDR1 SEHNR and CDR2 FQNEAQ (reference sequence).

The chain uses TRBV29-1 and TRBJ2-5, with 10 bases fitting TRBD2. The germline CDR1 and CDR2 sequences are SQVTM and ANQGSEA. CDR3 length: 13 residues. Trimming removed 6 bases from V and 5 bases from J; junction bases left unmatched: 6. The DNA for the CDR3 is TGCAGCGTGAGAGCGGGGGGGCACGAGACCCAGTACTTC. Translating gives CSVRAGGHETQYF.

This rearrangement joins TRBV9 to TRBJ2-5; D is uncertain. V dropped 0 bases and J dropped 1 base, with 7 bases sitting between them. Germline loops: CDR1 SGDLS, CDR2 YYNGEE. The CDR3 is made up of 14 amino acids. CDR3 protein: CASSVDPVQETQYF. The CDR3 bases are TGTGCCAGCAGCGTAGACCCAGTCCAAGAGACCCAGTACTTC. Full variable domain (rest looked up from reference TRBV9 and TRBJ2-5): DSGVTQTPKHLITATGQRVTLRCSPRSGDLSVYWYQQSLDQGLQFLIQYYNGEERAKGNILERFSAQQFPDLHSELNLSSLELGDSALYFCASSVDPVQETQYFGPGTRLLVL.

CDR3 DNA sequence: TGTGCCAGCAGCGTGACCTCTAGCTTGGGGACCCAGTACTTC. Amino acids: CASSVTSSLGTQYF. The chain has TRBV9 and TRBJ2-5, with D tentatively TRBD2 (5 bases). There are 14 residues in the CDR3. V was cut by 2 bases and J by 7 bases, with 15 bases left in between. Germline lookup yields CDR1 SGDLS and CDR2 YYNGEE.

This chain joins TRBV7-8 and TRBJ1-2; weak D call: TRBD1 (6 bases). The CDR3 spans 15 residues. With 5 bases removed from V and 4 bases from J, the gap between germline ends came to 17 bases. Germline V gene data show CDR1 as SGHVS and CDR2 as FQNEAQ. CDR3 region: CASSLRTETLYGYTF. As DNA, the CDR3 is TGTGCCAGCAGCCTCAGGACAGAGACGCTCTATGGCTACACCTTC.

The chain couples TRBV7-2 to TRBJ1-1; TRBD1 aligns across 8 bases. V dropped 1 base and J dropped 6; count of bases not matched to a gene: 4. Germline V CDR1 and CDR2: SGHTA, FQGNSA. This CDR3 has 14 residues. In DNA, the CDR3 is TGTGCCAGCAGCTTAGACAGGGGGTTCTCTGAAGCTTTCTTT. This encodes CASSLDRGFSEAFF.

V and J are TRBV18 and TRBJ1-1; TRBD1 agrees at 7 bases. The V and J ends lost 3 bases and 5 bases, in that order; junction bases with no gene match: 6. In germline, CDR1 is KGHSH, CDR2 LQKENI. The CDR3 has 14 residues. CDR3 in amino acids: CASSPDRRGTEAFF. The CDR3, as DNA: TGTGCCAGCTCACCGGACAGGAGAGGGACTGAAGCTTTCTTT.

CDR3 in amino acids: CASRSGMGKNIQYF. The CDR3 DNA is TGTGCCAGCAGGTCCGGGATGGGGAAAAACATTCAGTACTTC. The chain is built from TRBV28 and TRBJ2-4; D is perhaps TRBD2 (5 bases). The length of the CDR3 is 14 residues. V gave up 6 bases and J gave up 4 bases, with 13 bases separating them. CDR1 is MDHEN and CDR2 is SYDVKM in the germline V gene.

J is TRBJ2-5 and V is TRBV6-5; TRBD1 might be the D (6 bases). V dropped 0 bases and J dropped 0 bases, with 11 bases sitting between them. The CDR3 has 16 amino acids. The germline V gene encodes CDR1 MNHEY and CDR2 SVGAGI. This chain's CDR3 is CASSYSRDTYQETQYF. DNA of the CDR3: TGTGCCAGCAGTTACTCCCGGGACACCTACCAAGAGACCCAGTACTTC.

Only one count was recorded for this clone. The chain uses TRBV29-1 and TRBJ2-1, with 14 bases matching TRBD2. CDR3 length: 14 residues. Trimming cost V 5 bases and J 9 bases; bases outside gene matches: 6. CDR1 is SQVTM and CDR2 is ANQGSEA in the germline V gene. The CDR3, as DNA: TGCAGCGTTATGACTAGCGGGGGGGCCGGTGAGCAGTTCTTC. This translates into CSVMTSGGAGEQFF.

CDR3: CASSALQGGVGNEQFF. The CDR3 nucleotides read TGTGCCAGCAGCGCCTTACAGGGAGGGGTTGGTAATGAGCAGTTCTTC. The V and J genes are TRBV7-8 and TRBJ2-1; TRBD2 might be the D (7 bases). V was cut by 5 bases and J by 7 bases, with 21 bases left in between. This CDR3 has 16 amino acids. Germline CDR1 reads SGHVS; CDR2 reads FQNEAQ.

This chain uses TRBV24-1 with TRBJ2-1; 8 nucleotides align to TRBD2. The CDR3 consists of 17 residues. Trimming cost V 2 bases and J 0 bases; bases outside gene matches: 5. Germline V gives CDR1 KGHDR, CDR2 SFDVKD. CDR3 DNA: TGTGCCACCAGTGATTCTGTAGCGGGAATCTCCTACAATGAGCAGTTCTTC. Residues: CATSDSVAGISYNEQFF.

CDR3 protein: CASSSITGGGYTF. The CDR3 DNA follows: TGTGCCAGCAGTTCTATAACAGGCGGCGGCTACACCTTC. V gene TRBV2 combines with J gene TRBJ1-2, with D perhaps TRBD1 (5 bases). Germline loops: CDR1 SNHLY, CDR2 FYNNEI. V lost 5 bases to trimming and J lost 8 bases, with 15 bases between them. The CDR3 is 13 residues long.

The chain joins TRBV5-5 to TRBJ2-7; 7 positions agree with TRBD1. This CDR3 region has 17 residues. Germline V gene data show CDR1 as SGHKS and CDR2 as YYEKEE (reference sequence). Trimming took 4 bases from V and 1 from J; bases not matched to a gene: 14. CDR3 in DNA: TGTGCCAGCAGCCCGCTAAAGGGGGACAGTCTGTCCTACGAGCAGTACTTC. Translated: CASSPLKGDSLSYEQYF.

The rearrangement joins TRBV3-1 (or the pseudogene TRBV3-2) to TRBJ1-1; possible D gene TRBD1, 6 bases. The CDR3 covers 14 residues. Germline V gene data show CDR1 as LGHDT and CDR2 as YNNKEL (reference sequence). The ends were cut back, 4 bases at V and 11 bases at J, with 20 bases in the middle. The CDR3 reads CASSRLNRELDAFF. CDR3 nucleotide sequence: TGTGCCAGCAGCCGCCTGAACAGGGAACTTGACGCTTTCTTT.

The chain couples TRBV2 to TRBJ2-1; 8 nucleotides agree with TRBD2. The CDR3 contains 17 residues. V was clipped by 4 bases and J by 4 bases; unmatched bases: 12. In germline, CDR1 is SNHLY, CDR2 FYNNEI. The chain's CDR3 is CASSVSFVAGGYNEQFF. The CDR3 DNA follows: TGTGCCAGCAGTGTATCATTCGTGGCGGGGGGATACAATGAGCAGTTCTTC.